The rows below give T cell receptor beta chains drawn from one sample of a study of metastatic and nonmetastatic thyroid tumors. TCRdb reprocessed the PCR reads via MiXCR. The profile shows tens of thousands of clones, around 20% of them singletons. Sequencing was performed on blood. These receptors originate from a male donor with papillary thyroid cancer or a benign thyroid nodule (not recorded which). Some clones in this sample may be carry-over from other donors' samples. CDR3s include the opening cysteine and the closing phenylalanine or tryptophan. The D gene is left open where the match is weak. Size values are once, few and many counts, or a class for expanded clones, and some rows have none.

TRBV28,TRBJ1-2,few,TRBD1,TGTGCCGGCCTCCAGGGGGAGCACTATGGCTACACCTTC,CAGLQGEHYGYTF
TRBV20-1,TRBJ2-1,-,-,TGCAGTACAAAACTAGGCAACTCCTACAATGAGCAGTTCTTC,CSTKLGNSYNEQFF
TRBV24-1,TRBJ2-5,many,TRBD2,TGTGCCACCAGTGAGTCTAGCGGGGGGGAGAGAGAGACCCAGTACTTC,CATSESSGGERETQYF
TRBV3-1,TRBJ2-7,many,TRBD1,TGTGCCAGCAGCCCATTAGACAGGGTAGGCGAGCAGTACTTC,CASSPLDRVGEQYF
TRBV5-1,TRBJ1-1,-,-,TGCGCCAGCAGCCTACAGGGTATGAACACTGAAGCTTTCTTT,CASSLQGMNTEAFF
TRBV5-1,TRBJ2-7,many,-,TGCGCCAGCAGCTTGGATGTGTCCTACGAGCAGTACTTC,CASSLDVSYEQYF
TRBV20-1,TRBJ2-7,-,-,TGCAGTGCTAGAGGGGAATCGGACTACGAGCAGTACTTC,CSARGESDYEQYF
TRBV12-3/TRBV12-4,TRBJ2-2,many,-,TGTGCCAGCAGTCTACAGGGTTGGAACACCGGGGAGCTGTTTTTT,CASSLQGWNTGELFF
TRBV3-1,TRBJ1-2,many,-,TGTGCCAGCAGCCAAGATATGGGGGCGGGCTTCTATGGCTACACCTTC,CASSQDMGAGFYGYTF
TRBV6-1,TRBJ2-2,many,TRBD2,TGTGCCAGCAGCCCCCCGAGGGATAGCGGGAGTACCGGGGAGCTGTTTTTT,CASSPPRDSGSTGELFF
TRBV10-3,TRBJ2-1,many,-,TGTGCCATCAGGACGGGGGAGACGGGGAATGAGCAGTTCTTC,CAIRTGETGNEQFF
TRBV7-3,TRBJ2-2,-,-,TGTGCCAGCAGCTTAAATGGGAACACCGGGTATCTGTTTTTT,CASSLNGNTGYLFF
TRBV6-6,TRBJ2-3,many,TRBD2,TGTGCCAGCAGCCCGACGCTCCTAGCGGGAGGCACAGATACGCAGTATTTT,CASSPTLLAGGTDTQYF
TRBV5-4,TRBJ1-1,many,-,TGTGCCAGCAGCTTGCAGATGAACACTGAAGCTTTCTTT,CASSLQMNTEAFF
TRBV11-2,TRBJ2-1,many,-,TGTGCCAGCAGCCCCCTAACCTGGGACAATGAGCAGTTCTTC,CASSPLTWDNEQFF
TRBV7-2,TRBJ2-7,-,-,TGTGCCAGCAGCTTAGCAGGTTTTGGGGTTAGCTCCTACGAGCAGTACTTC,CASSLAGFGVSSYEQYF
TRBV7-2,TRBJ2-7,-,TRBD1,TGTGCCAGCAGCTTAAGGGACAGGTTCTACGAGCAGTACTTC,CASSLRDRFYEQYF
TRBV5-1,TRBJ2-7,many,-,TGCGCCAGCAGCTTGGGCAGTAACTCCTACGAGCAGTACTTC,CASSLGSNSYEQYF
TRBV12-3/TRBV12-4,TRBJ2-7,-,-,TGTGCCAGCAGTTCGGGTTTCCCCCCTGAAGGATACGAGCAGTACTTC,CASSSGFPPEGYEQYF
TRBV3-1,TRBJ1-5,many,-,TGTGCCAGCAGCCAAGCAGTAGACTATCAGCCCCAGCATTTT,CASSQAVDYQPQHF
TRBV12-3/TRBV12-4,TRBJ1-2,many,TRBD1,TGTGCCAGCAGACCGGGACAGGCGCTCCATGGCTACACCTTC,CASRPGQALHGYTF
TRBV6-2/TRBV6-3,TRBJ2-7,few,TRBD1,TGTGCCAGCAGCTACCGTGGGACAGCCGCCTACGAGCAGTACTTC,CASSYRGTAAYEQYF
TRBV5-1,TRBJ1-6,-,TRBD1,TGCGCCAGCAGCCCCGGGACAGAAAATTCACCCCTCCACTTT,CASSPGTENSPLHF
TRBV24-1,TRBJ2-5,few,-,TGTGCCACCAGTGACCCCGGGACGGACAAAGAGACCCAGTACTTC,CATSDPGTDKETQYF